This passage covers 9 T cell receptor beta chains from one sample sequenced in a study of T cells in localized non-small cell lung cancer. Only in-frame clones appear in the TCRdb table, and some are missing; sequencing was by immunoSEQ multiplex PCR. The sample includes 10,000 or so clones, 92% seen only once; the top ten take 7.5%. Sequencing was performed on peripheral blood, taken before any cancer treatment. These TCRs come from a woman aged 35-75 years with stage I squamous cell lung carcinoma.

The chain carries TRBV2 and TRBJ2-1; D is tentatively TRBD1 or TRBD2 (5 bases each). Germline V CDR1 and CDR2: SNHLY, FYNNEI. CDR3 size: 13 residues. V was clipped by 7 bases and J by 4 bases, with 11 bases between them. This chain's CDR3 is CASNRDPYNEQFF. The DNA for the CDR3 is TGTGCCAGCAACCGGGACCCATACAATGAGCAGTTCTTC.

This rearrangement joins TRBV27 to TRBJ1-1, with 8 positions matching TRBD1. CDR3 length equals 16 residues. The germline CDR1 and CDR2 sequences are MNHEY and SMNVEV (reference sequence). J gave up 0 bases and V 3 bases, and 6 bases lay outside the gene matches. CDR3 loop: CASSFGTGGMNTEAFF. CDR3 DNA: TGTGCCAGCAGTTTTGGGACAGGAGGGATGAACACTGAAGCTTTCTTT.

In this sample, this clone turned up a few times. V is TRBV9 and J is TRBJ1-1; D remains unclear. V was cut by 3 bases and J by 3 bases, with 12 bases left in between. Germline V CDR1 and CDR2: SGDLS, YYNGEE. The CDR3 extends over 14 amino acids. CDR3 residues: CASSASPRDTEAFF. The DNA of the CDR3 is TGTGCCAGCAGCGCCTCACCGAGGGACACTGAAGCTTTCTTT. Using reference TRBV9 and TRBJ1-1 for the parts outside the CDR3, the full variable domain is DSGVTQTPKHLITATGQRVTLRCSPRSGDLSVYWYQQSLDQGLQFLIQYYNGEERAKGNILERFSAQQFPDLHSELNLSSLELGDSALYFCASSASPRDTEAFFGQGTRLTVV.

The chain couples TRBV9 to TRBJ1-1, with D possibly matching TRBD1 (5 bases). Trimming cost V 0 bases and J 9 bases, with 12 bases left between them. The germline V gene has CDR1 SGDLS and CDR2 YYNGEE. There are 13 residues in the CDR3. CDR3 coding DNA: TGTGCCAGCAGCGTAGGCAGGGACTCACAAGCTTTCTTT. Translated: CASSVGRDSQAFF.

The chain links TRBV7-8 to TRBJ1-2; D perhaps matches TRBD1 (5 bases). This CDR3 has 14 amino acids. Germline V CDR1 and CDR2: SGHVS, FQNEAQ. Deletions cut 3 bases from V and 9 bases from J, with 17 bases between. The CDR3 region is CASSFASSAGSYTF. In nucleotides, the CDR3 is TGTGCCAGCAGCTTCGCCTCCTCGGCAGGGAGCTACACCTTC.

CDR3: CASRGVNYGYTF. The CDR3 DNA reads as TGTGCCAGTAGAGGGGTTAACTATGGCTACACCTTC. V and J are TRBV19 and TRBJ1-2, with TRBD1 as a possible D gene (5 bases). Between the trimmed V and J ends, which lost 6 bases and 1 base, there was a span of 6 bases. Germline CDR1 is LNHDA and CDR2 is SQIVND (reference sequence). The CDR3 has 12 amino acids.

This clone has just one count. The genes are TRBV28 and TRBJ1-2; 7 bases map to TRBD1. From germline, CDR1 is MDHEN and CDR2 SYDVKM. With V trimmed by 5 bases and J by 6 bases, 9 bases remained unmatched. This CDR3 region has 14 residues. DNA of the CDR3: TGTGCCAGCAGTCGTACAGGGGTAGTTGATGGCTACACCTTC. Residues: CASSRTGVVDGYTF.

This chain joins TRBV13 and TRBJ1-2, with a possible D match to TRBD1 (6 bases). Per germline, CDR1 PRHDT and CDR2 FYEKMQ (reference sequence). This CDR3 spans 16 amino acids. V was trimmed by 1 base and J by 5 bases, leaving 17 bases between them. The CDR3 is CASSLAGAGARYGYTF. CDR3 nucleotide sequence: TGTGCCAGCAGCTTAGCGGGGGCAGGGGCTAGATATGGCTACACCTTC.

In this sample, this clone turned up once. The chain carries TRBV5-1 and TRBJ2-5; D remains unclear. CDR1 and CDR2 from the germline V gene are SGHRS and YFSETQ. Deletions cut 2 bases from V and 3 bases from J, with 11 bases between. CDR3 length: 14 amino acids. The CDR3 DNA reads TGCGCCAGCAGCTTATTTAGGACGGAAGAGACCCAGTACTTC. Protein sequence: CASSLFRTEETQYF.